Below, one T cell receptor (beta chain) is given with its context. This sample stems from a study of OX40 agonist ivuxolimab in advanced cancers. Clones were sequenced by immunoSEQ multiplex PCR, and TCRdb holds only the in-frame ones, with some missing. The table shows some 62,000 clones, with 92% occurring only once. V lost 4 bases to trimming and J lost 5 bases; unmatched junction nucleotides: 5. The CDR3 is 14 residues long. From germline, CDR1 is KGHSH and CDR2 LQKENI. The V gene is TRBV18, the J gene TRBJ2-7; 10 bases are a match to TRBD2. This TCR came from an adult with an advanced solid tumor such as melanoma, head and neck, liver or kidney cancer. This material consisted of CD4+ or CD8+ T cells sorted from blood, taken in a trial of the OX40 agonist ivuxolimab. DNA of the CDR3: TGTGCCAGCTCACAAACTAGCGGGATCCACGAGCAGTACTTC. Translating it yields CASSQTSGIHEQYF.